This T cell receptor beta chain was obtained from a study of blood T cell repertoires in COVID-19. Study-level information: Spain, Italy and the United States supplied samples that represented acute and convalescent COVID-19. The analysed material was cDNA or gDNA that came from T cells, B-cell-depleted T cells, or PBMCs.

CDR3 length: 16 residues. The germline V gene has CDR1 SGHRS and CDR2 YFSETQ. The V end lost 0 bases, the J end lost 2 bases, and 14 bases lay between the germline ends. In the authors' workflow: How many nucleated cells were present was estimated from reference gene primer amplification. TCRdb keeps only in-frame clones here, not all; method: immunoSEQ multiplex PCR. Clone size and V and J calls were adopted from that table, with D and trimming inferred from the DNA. Of some 45,000 clones listed, 75% to 85% were seen once; the top ten hold 8% to 10%. This TCR came from an elderly man in a cohort sampled during active COVID-19. The chain recombines TRBV5-1 with TRBJ2-5, with D possibly being TRBD2 (6 bases). Sequencing input: peripheral blood. The CDR3 sequence is CASSLVASAGQETQYF. The CDR3 coding sequence is TGCGCCAGCAGCTTGGTGGCTAGCGCAGGACAAGAGACCCAGTACTTC.